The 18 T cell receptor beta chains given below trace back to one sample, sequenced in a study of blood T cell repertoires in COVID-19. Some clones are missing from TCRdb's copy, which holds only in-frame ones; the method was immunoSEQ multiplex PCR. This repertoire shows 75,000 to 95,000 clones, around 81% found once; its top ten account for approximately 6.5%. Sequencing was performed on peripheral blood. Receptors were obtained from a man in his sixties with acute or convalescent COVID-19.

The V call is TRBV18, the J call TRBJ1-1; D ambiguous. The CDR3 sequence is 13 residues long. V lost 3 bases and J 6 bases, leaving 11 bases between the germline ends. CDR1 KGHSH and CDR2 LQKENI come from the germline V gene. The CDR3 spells CASSPRGTAEAFF. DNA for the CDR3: TGTGCCAGCTCACCTCGGGGTACGGCTGAAGCTTTCTTT.

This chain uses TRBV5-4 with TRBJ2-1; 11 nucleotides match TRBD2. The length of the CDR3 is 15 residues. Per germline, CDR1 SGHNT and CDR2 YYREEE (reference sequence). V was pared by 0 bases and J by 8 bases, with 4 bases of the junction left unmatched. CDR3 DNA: TGTGCCAGCAGCTTGGGACTAGCGGGGTTGGATGAGCAGTTCTTC. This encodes CASSLGLAGLDEQFF.

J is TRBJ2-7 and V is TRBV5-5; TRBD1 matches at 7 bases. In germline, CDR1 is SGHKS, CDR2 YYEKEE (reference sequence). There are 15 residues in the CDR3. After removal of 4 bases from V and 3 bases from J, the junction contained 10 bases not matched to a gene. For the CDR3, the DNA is TGTGCCAGCAGCCCCACACGACAGGGAATCTACGAGCAGTACTTC. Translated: CASSPTRQGIYEQYF. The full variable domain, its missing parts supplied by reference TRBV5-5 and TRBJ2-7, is DAGVTQSPTHLIKTRGQQVTLRCSPISGHKSVSWYQQVLGQGPQFIFQYYEKEERGRGNFPDRFSARQFPNYSSELNVNALLLGDSALYLCASSPTRQGIYEQYFGPGTRLTVT.

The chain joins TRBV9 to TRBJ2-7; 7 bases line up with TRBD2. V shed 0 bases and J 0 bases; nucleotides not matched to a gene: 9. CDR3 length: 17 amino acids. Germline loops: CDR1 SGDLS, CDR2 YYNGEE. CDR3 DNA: TGTGCCAGCAGCGTAGGCTCAGGGACTACCATCTCCTACGAGCAGTACTTC. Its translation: CASSVGSGTTISYEQYF.

The CDR3 DNA follows: TGCGCCAGCAGCCAAGAGGACAGGGTCTATGGCTACACCTTC. This translates into CASSQEDRVYGYTF. The V call is TRBV4-3, the J call TRBJ1-2; 8 nucleotides agree with TRBD1. Germline CDR1 and CDR2: LGHNA and YSLEER. CDR3 length equals 14 residues. V trimming: 0 bases; J trimming: 4 bases; junction bases outside the gene matches: 1.

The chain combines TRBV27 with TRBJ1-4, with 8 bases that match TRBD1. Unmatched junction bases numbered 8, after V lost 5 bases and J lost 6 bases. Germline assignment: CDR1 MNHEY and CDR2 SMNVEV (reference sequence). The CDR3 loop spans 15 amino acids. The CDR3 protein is CASSRRTGIYEKLFF. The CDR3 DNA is TGTGCCAGCAGTCGACGGACAGGGATCTATGAAAAACTGTTTTTT.

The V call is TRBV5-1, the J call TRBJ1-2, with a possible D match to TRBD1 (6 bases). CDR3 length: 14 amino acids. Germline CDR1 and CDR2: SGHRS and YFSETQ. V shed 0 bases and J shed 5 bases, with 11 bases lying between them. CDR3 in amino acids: CASSLDDRPYGYTF. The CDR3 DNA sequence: TGCGCCAGCAGCTTGGACGACAGGCCTTATGGCTACACCTTC.

The CDR3 DNA reads as TGTGCCAGCAGTGAAGACGGGGTATATAGCAATCAGCCCCAGCATTTT. Amino acids: CASSEDGVYSNQPQHF. V and J are TRBV2 and TRBJ1-5; D is uncertain. The germline gives CDR1 SNHLY, CDR2 FYNNEI. Trimming removed 1 base at V and 0 bases at J, with 10 bases between. The length of the CDR3 is 16 residues.

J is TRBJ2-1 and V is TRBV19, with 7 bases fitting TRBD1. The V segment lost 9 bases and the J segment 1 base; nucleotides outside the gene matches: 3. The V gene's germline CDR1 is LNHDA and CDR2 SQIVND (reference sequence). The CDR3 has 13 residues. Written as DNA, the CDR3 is TGTGCCAGCCAGGGGGTTTCCTACAATGAGCAGTTCTTC. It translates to CASQGVSYNEQFF.

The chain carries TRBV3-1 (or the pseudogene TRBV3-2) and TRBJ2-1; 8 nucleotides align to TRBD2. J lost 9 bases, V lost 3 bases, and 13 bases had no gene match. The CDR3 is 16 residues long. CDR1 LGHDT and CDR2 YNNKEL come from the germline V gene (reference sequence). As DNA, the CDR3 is TGTGCCAGCAGCCACGTCCTACGGGGGGGGCGGGGTGAGCAGTTCTTC. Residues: CASSHVLRGGRGEQFF.

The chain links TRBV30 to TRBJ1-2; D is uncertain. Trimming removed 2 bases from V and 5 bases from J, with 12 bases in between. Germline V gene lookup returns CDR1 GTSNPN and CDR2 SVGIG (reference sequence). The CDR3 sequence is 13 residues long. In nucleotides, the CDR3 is TGTGCCTGGAGTTATACACCGCATTATGGCTACACCTTC. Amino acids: CAWSYTPHYGYTF.

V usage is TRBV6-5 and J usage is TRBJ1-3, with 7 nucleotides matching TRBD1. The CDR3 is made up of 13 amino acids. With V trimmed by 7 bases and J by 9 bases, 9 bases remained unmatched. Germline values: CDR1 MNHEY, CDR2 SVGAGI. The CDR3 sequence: CASMVDRSGTIYF. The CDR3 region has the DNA TGTGCCAGCATGGTGGACAGGAGTGGCACCATATATTTT.

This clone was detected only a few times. The CDR3 reads CASSSHRMGGFSGEQYF. The CDR3 coding sequence is TGTGCCAGCAGCTCCCACAGGATGGGGGGGTTCTCGGGCGAGCAGTACTTC. This chain connects TRBV11-2 to TRBJ2-7; TRBD2 aligns across 7 bases. The germline CDR1 and CDR2 sequences are SGHAT and FQNNGV. J gave up 6 bases and V 4 bases, and 18 bases lay outside the gene matches. This CDR3 contains 17 residues.

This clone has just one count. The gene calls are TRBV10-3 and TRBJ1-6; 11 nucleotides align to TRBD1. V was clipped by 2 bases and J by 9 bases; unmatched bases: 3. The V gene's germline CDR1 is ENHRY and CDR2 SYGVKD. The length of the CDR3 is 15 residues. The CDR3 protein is CAISEDGTGGSPLHF. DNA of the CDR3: TGTGCCATCAGTGAGGACGGGACAGGGGGTTCACCCCTCCACTTT.

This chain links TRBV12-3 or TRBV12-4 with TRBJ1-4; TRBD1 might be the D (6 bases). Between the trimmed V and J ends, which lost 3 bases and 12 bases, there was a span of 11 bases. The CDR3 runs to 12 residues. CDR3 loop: CASSFGQLELFF. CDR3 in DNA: TGTGCCAGCAGTTTTGGACAGTTAGAACTGTTTTTT.

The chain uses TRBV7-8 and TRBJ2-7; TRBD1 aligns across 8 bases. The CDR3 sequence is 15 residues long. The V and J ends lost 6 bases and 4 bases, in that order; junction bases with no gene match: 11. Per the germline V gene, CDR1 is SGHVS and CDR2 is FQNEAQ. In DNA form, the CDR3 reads TGTGCCAGCAGGCCTTTACCGGACAGGGATTACGAGCAGTACTTC. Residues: CASRPLPDRDYEQYF.

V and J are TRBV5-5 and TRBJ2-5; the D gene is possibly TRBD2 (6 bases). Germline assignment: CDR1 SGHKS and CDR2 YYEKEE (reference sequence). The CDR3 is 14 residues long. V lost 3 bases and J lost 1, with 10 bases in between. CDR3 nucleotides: TGTGCCAGCAGCTCAAGGGACTCCCAAGAGACCCAGTACTTC. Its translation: CASSSRDSQETQYF. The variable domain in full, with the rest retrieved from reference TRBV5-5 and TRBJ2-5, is DAGVTQSPTHLIKTRGQQVTLRCSPISGHKSVSWYQQVLGQGPQFIFQYYEKEERGRGNFPDRFSARQFPNYSSELNVNALLLGDSALYLCASSSRDSQETQYFGPGTRLLVL.

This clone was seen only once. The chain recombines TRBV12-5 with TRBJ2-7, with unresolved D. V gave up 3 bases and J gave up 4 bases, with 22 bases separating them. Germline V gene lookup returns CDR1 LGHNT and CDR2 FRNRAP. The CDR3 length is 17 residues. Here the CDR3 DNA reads TGTGCTAGTGGTTTAGGTGTTACAGCCCCTCAGCCTTACGAGCAGTACTTC. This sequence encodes CASGLGVTAPQPYEQYF.